Below, 12 T cell receptor beta chains from the same sample are listed, as sequenced in a study of blood T cell repertoires in COVID-19. The assay was immunoSEQ multiplex PCR, and TCRdb's table has in-frame clones only and misses some. The sample lists approximately 200,000 clones; roughly 77% were seen once. The sequencing input was peripheral blood. All receptors derive from a woman older than 75 with COVID-19, enrolled during active disease.

The rearrangement joins TRBV3-1 (or the pseudogene TRBV3-2) to TRBJ1-6; tentative D call: TRBD1 (5 bases). The V gene lost 3 bases and the J gene lost 10 bases, with 13 bases spanning the gap. Germline V gene data show CDR1 as LGHDT and CDR2 as YNNKEL (reference sequence). This CDR3 spans 14 amino acids. The CDR3 sequence: CASSQGRVGSPLHF. The CDR3 nucleotides are TGTGCCAGCAGCCAGGGCAGGGTCGGGTCACCCCTCCACTTT.

The chain combines TRBV28 with TRBJ1-1; D remains unclear. V shed 5 bases and J shed 7 bases, with 5 bases lying between them. Per the germline V gene, CDR1 is MDHEN and CDR2 is SYDVKM. The CDR3 is 10 amino acids. CDR3 sequence reads: CASSGLEAFF. CDR3 DNA sequence: TGTGCCAGCAGTGGGCTTGAAGCTTTCTTT.

The chain links TRBV7-6 to TRBJ2-7; 10 nucleotides agree with TRBD1. J was trimmed by 3 bases and V by 5 bases; bases with no gene match: 10. CDR1 SGHVS and CDR2 FNYEAQ come from the germline V gene. The CDR3 totals 16 residues. The CDR3 DNA is TGTGCCAGCAGCCCGGACAGGGGGGGATTTCGCTACGAGCAGTACTTC. This translates into CASSPDRGGFRYEQYF.

This clone has more than one count but fewer than ten. The chain is built from TRBV7-9 and TRBJ2-7; TRBD2 agrees at 11 bases. The germline gives CDR1 SEHNR, CDR2 FQNEAQ (reference sequence). The length of the CDR3 is 14 residues. The V segment lost 5 bases and the J segment 6 bases; nucleotides outside the gene matches: 6. DNA for the CDR3: TGTGCCAGCAGCCCTACTAGCGGGAGAGCCGAGCAGTACTTC. Protein product: CASSPTSGRAEQYF.

The CDR3 is CSVEGTGNTGELFF. CDR3 bases: TGCAGCGTTGAAGGGACAGGGAACACCGGGGAGCTGTTTTTT. The chain employs TRBV29-1 and TRBJ2-2; TRBD1 matches at 7 bases. The CDR3 has 14 amino acids. The ends lost 1 base at V and 1 base at J; junction bases unmatched: 0. Germline V gives CDR1 SQVTM, CDR2 ANQGSEA.

The J gene is TRBJ2-5, the V gene TRBV7-9; TRBD2 matches 11 bases. This CDR3 comprises 15 residues. The germline V gene has CDR1 SEHNR and CDR2 FQNEAQ (reference sequence). J lost 4 bases, V lost 5 bases, and 6 bases had no gene match. The CDR3 loop reads CASSKRLAGTETQYF. The DNA of the CDR3 is TGTGCCAGCAGCAAACGACTAGCGGGGACAGAGACCCAGTACTTC.

The genes are TRBV6-6 and TRBJ2-7; 12 bases map to TRBD2. This CDR3 has 15 residues. Germline V gene sequence: CDR1 MNHNY, CDR2 SVGAGI (reference sequence). After removal of 3 bases from V and 4 bases from J, the junction contained 4 bases not matched to a gene. The CDR3 DNA follows: TGTGCCAGCAGTTATAGGACTAGCGGGGTGTACGAGCAGTACTTC. Its protein product is CASSYRTSGVYEQYF.

The chain joins TRBV28 to TRBJ1-5, with D possibly being TRBD1 (5 bases). Germline loops: CDR1 MDHEN, CDR2 SYDVKM. V was cut by 5 bases and J by 5 bases, with 16 bases left in between. This CDR3 has 15 amino acids. CDR3 amino acids: CASSTYDSPYQPQHF. The CDR3 DNA follows: TGTGCCAGCAGTACATACGACAGCCCGTATCAGCCCCAGCATTTT.

The chain links TRBV4-3 to TRBJ2-1; 9 bases fit TRBD2. With 4 bases clipped from V and 8 bases from J, the junction kept 15 bases outside the gene matches. This CDR3 contains 17 residues. Germline CDR1 LGHNA, CDR2 YSLEER. The CDR3 sequence is CASSRRTSGRGGDEQFF. CDR3 DNA sequence: TGCGCCAGCAGCCGAAGGACCTCTGGGCGGGGGGGCGATGAGCAGTTCTTC.

The V call is TRBV2, the J call TRBJ1-4, with 9 bases matching TRBD1. This CDR3 spans 14 amino acids. Trimming cost V 4 bases and J 4 bases; bases outside gene matches: 1. Germline CDR1 and CDR2: SNHLY and FYNNEI. Written as DNA, the CDR3 is TGTGCCAGCAGTGGGGGACAGGGTAATGAAAAACTGTTTTTT. Encoded protein: CASSGGQGNEKLFF. The whole variable domain, filled in from reference TRBV2 and TRBJ1-4, reads EPEVTQTPSHQVTQMGQEVILRCVPISNHLYFYWYRQILGQKVEFLVSFYNNEISEKSEIFDDQFSVERPDGSNFTLKIRSTKLEDSAMYFCASSGGQGNEKLFFGSGTQLSVL.

J is TRBJ2-7 and V is TRBV12-3 or TRBV12-4; possible D gene TRBD1, 5 bases. V gave up 1 base and J gave up 4 bases, with 8 bases separating them. The CDR3 consists of 13 residues. The CDR3 sequence: CASSLEAGYEQYF. CDR3 bases: TGTGCCAGCAGTTTAGAAGCAGGGTACGAGCAGTACTTC.

This chain uses TRBV5-4 with TRBJ2-3, with TRBD2 matching 8 bases. J lost 6 bases, V lost 4 bases, and 10 bases had no gene match. Germline values: CDR1 SGHNT, CDR2 YYREEE (reference sequence). This CDR3 is built from 15 residues. The CDR3 sequence is CASSQGLAPLDTQYF. Written as DNA, the CDR3 is TGTGCCAGCAGCCAAGGACTAGCCCCGTTGGATACGCAGTATTTT.